The T cell receptor beta chain described here comes from a study of monozygotic twins with inflammatory bowel disease (dated by TCRdb to about 2019). Regarding the complete study: The full study comprised around 28 monozygotic twin pairs: nine German pairs (four IBD-concordant, five IBD-discordant) and 19 IBD-discordant Danish pairs. The search for disease-associated traits relied mainly on comparing, within discordant pairs, IBD patients with their genetically identical healthy co-twins. Each individual had, on average, about 151 000 unique TCRalpha sequences and 181 000 unique TCRbeta sequences available for analysis.

From each donor, an approximately 2.5 ml peripheral blood sample was collected into PAXgene tubes and stored at -80 degrees C. Without T cell sorting, total RNA was isolated from whole blood using the PAXgene blood miRNA kit on an automated QIAcube. Peripheral blood from monozygotic twin pairs concordant or discordant for inflammatory bowel disease was subjected to deep TCRalpha and TCRbeta repertoire profiling with unique molecular barcoding. For every twin pair, smoking habits were documented, and each individual was categorised as a current, former or never smoker. Broad study findings and their caveats: Repertoire similarity did not differ between concordant and discordant twins, which could be due to limited statistical power. Measured by the inverse Simpson index, TCRbeta repertoire diversity was lower in IBD patients than in their healthy co-twins. The results gave no support for a single strong signal or clonotype linked to IBD. The analysis was unable to tell different T cell subtypes apart. Differing immunosuppressive treatments among patients may have added background noise and inter-individual variability to the repertoires. Compared with healthy twins, IBD patients had fewer clonotypes in common with other individuals, a difference most pronounced in patients showing signs of disease activity.

CDR1 SGHVS and CDR2 FQNEAQ are derived from the germline V gene. From the cysteine up to the phenylalanine, the CDR3 has a length of 13 residues. Only the protein sequence is given. In regard to this clonotype: Its antigen is not yet known.

To prepare the library, 5' RACE was applied. Preparation of each TCR library used roughly 3.5 ug of total RNA. cDNA was synthesized with SMARTScribe reverse transcriptase in eight separate reactions per sample. During cDNA synthesis, template switching introduced unique molecular identifiers that contained a 6-nucleotide sample barcode. TCRalpha and TCRbeta cDNA was amplified in two nested PCRs of approximately 17 and 9 cycles, and bead purification was carried out after each PCR. Before amplification, the cDNA was treated with uracil DNA-glycosylase and purified using the QIAquick PCR purification kit. The second PCR was the step at which Illumina TruSeq-compatible adapters and sample-specific barcodes were added. TapeStation and Qubit were used to check library quality and concentration, and roughly 5 ng of each library went into the pool. Sequencing of the pooled libraries was done on an Illumina HiSeq2500 single-index Rapid Run using custom sequencing primers and 2 x 100 bp reads. The authors processed their data as follows. MiGEC version 1.2.6 was used for UMI-based consensus assembly, which corrected PCR and sequencing errors. MiXCR version 2.1.1 handled V(D)J alignment, clonotype assembly and CDR3 extraction. Gene usage, clonotype sharing and MAIT/NKT TCR abundance were normalised by analysing the top 1000, 10 000 and 20 000 clonotypes per sample. Diversity was computed as the inverse Simpson index with the vegan R package after downsampling to 27 000 UMIs. Paired Mann-Whitney U tests were applied to discordant twin pairs, and Benjamini-Hochberg correction was used for multiple testing. Once TCRdb had reprocessed the reads, it stored one entry per CDR3 protein sequence and supplied no DNA. The V and J calls, along with clone size, are taken from TCRdb and not from the paper's own processing. In this sample's table one finds about 160,000 distinct CDR3 sequences. The ten biggest clones cover 7.4% of the sample.

This clonotype was obtained from a human donor with ulcerative colitis or Crohn's disease, or a healthy co-twin of an affected twin (not recorded which). Sequences were obtained from blood. The V and J genes are TRBV7-8 and TRBJ1-5; TCRdb gives TRBD1 as the D gene, but with no DNA this cannot be confirmed. The CDR3: CATSLTQGQPQHF.